Listed here is a single T cell receptor (beta chain). Germline V gene sequence: CDR1 SGHRS, CDR2 YFSETQ. Between the trimmed V and J ends, which lost 4 bases and 2 bases, there was a span of 11 bases. The CDR3 sequence is 14 residues long. Some clones are missing from TCRdb's copy, which holds only in-frame ones; the method was immunoSEQ multiplex PCR. This table holds roughly 50,000 clones, approximately 90% found once. The data belong to a study of Tregs in tolerant kidney transplant recipients. Mixed chimerism was transient after nonmyeloablative marrow transplants from related graft donors. The starting material was CD8+ T cells from blood (PBMCs), obtained 12 months after the transplant. This receptor was identified in a human patient who received a combined kidney and bone marrow transplant. Certain T cells may be donor cells from the graft. The chain has TRBV5-1 and TRBJ2-3, with a tentative D call TRBD1 (6 bases). CDR3 in amino acids: CASSPGQLTDTQYF. CDR3 in DNA: TGCGCCAGCAGCCCGGGACAACTCACAGATACGCAGTATTTT. Looking up the rest from reference TRBV5-1 and TRBJ2-3 gives the full variable domain: KAGVTQTPRYLIKTRGQQVTLSCSPISGHRSVSWYQQTPGQGLQFLFEYFSETQRNKGNFPGRFSGRQFSNSRSEMNVSTLELGDSALYLCASSPGQLTDTQYFGPGTRLTVL.